These 22 T cell receptor beta chains were all obtained from the same sample, sequenced in a study of cytomegalovirus exposure and HLA in healthy donors. Sequencing was performed with immunoSEQ multiplex PCR; in TCRdb, only in-frame clones are kept and a portion is missing. The sample comprises roughly 300,000 clones, around 87% of which are singletons, and about 0.9% rests with the top ten. Input material: PBMCs. The receptor source for this set is a woman aged 18-35 years in good health and CMV-seronegative.

V gene TRBV7-9 combines with J gene TRBJ2-5, with 11 bases identical to TRBD1. Germline assignment: CDR1 SEHNR and CDR2 FQNEAQ (reference sequence). The J segment lost 4 bases and the V segment lost 4 bases, leaving 8 bases of the junction unmatched. This CDR3 has 16 amino acids. The CDR3, as DNA: TGTGCCAGCAGCTCTCGACCGGGACAGGGGGGAGAGACCCAGTACTTC. This gives the protein CASSSRPGQGGETQYF.

CDR3 in amino acids: CASSLAGGLEAFF. The CDR3 DNA is TGCGCCAGCAGCCTCGCAGGGGGTCTTGAAGCTTTCTTT. The chain employs TRBV5-1 and TRBJ1-1; 7 bases line up with TRBD1. CDR3 length: 13 amino acids. The V and J ends lost 4 bases and 7 bases, in that order; junction bases with no gene match: 7. Germline-derived CDR1 and CDR2 are SGHRS and YFSETQ.

This chain links TRBV6-5 with TRBJ1-2; no firm D call. V was shortened by 6 bases and J by 2 bases, with 13 bases between the two germline ends. Germline values: CDR1 MNHEY, CDR2 SVGAGI. The CDR3 sequence is 14 residues long. DNA for the CDR3: TGTGCCAGCAGCTCCGTGGGAGGAAACTATGGCTACACCTTC. It codes for CASSSVGGNYGYTF.

The chain employs TRBV14 and TRBJ2-7, with D possibly TRBD1 on 6 matching bases. This CDR3 spans 13 amino acids. V shed 4 bases and J shed 8 bases, with 15 bases lying between them. The germline V gene encodes CDR1 SGHDN and CDR2 FVKESK. CDR3 nucleotide sequence: TGTGCCAGCAGCCCCGACCTTACAGGGAAGCAGTACTTC. The encoded protein is CASSPDLTGKQYF.

The genes are TRBV5-1 and TRBJ1-2; D uncertain. The CDR3 is made up of 14 amino acids. The ends were cut back, 4 bases at V and 4 bases at J, with 14 bases in the middle. CDR1 SGHRS and CDR2 YFSETQ come from the germline V gene. This chain's CDR3 is CASSVSGSSYGYTF. The CDR3 nucleotides are TGCGCCAGCAGCGTCAGCGGGTCTAGCTATGGCTACACCTTC.

This chain connects TRBV18 to TRBJ2-7; perhaps TRBD2 as D (5 bases). Looked up from germline, CDR1 is KGHSH and CDR2 is LQKENI. This CDR3 region has 13 residues. Trimming took off 6 bases at V and 2 bases at J, with 11 bases between the two ends. The CDR3 DNA follows: TGTGCCAGCTCCAGTAGGGAGACCTACGAGCAGTACTTC. This sequence encodes CASSSRETYEQYF.

This chain joins TRBV28 and TRBJ2-3; D unclear. Deletions cut 1 base from V and 2 bases from J, with 4 bases between. The CDR3 spans 13 residues. The V gene's germline CDR1 is MDHEN and CDR2 SYDVKM. CDR3 loop: CASSLSPTDTQYF. CDR3 coding DNA: TGTGCCAGCAGTTTATCTCCCACAGATACGCAGTATTTT.

The chain couples TRBV5-4 to TRBJ2-1, with D tentatively TRBD2 (6 bases). V lost 3 bases, J lost 5 bases, and 9 bases lay in between. The CDR3 is made up of 13 amino acids. Germline V gene sequence: CDR1 SGHNT, CDR2 YYREEE (reference sequence). The CDR3 nucleotides read TGTGCCAGCAGCTGGGACTGGAACAATGAGCAGTTCTTC. This sequence encodes CASSWDWNNEQFF.

In DNA, the CDR3 is TGTGCCAGCAGTCAGTCAGGGGGCTCCTACGAGCAGTACTTC. Translating it yields CASSQSGGSYEQYF. This rearrangement joins TRBV28 to TRBJ2-7; TRBD1 matches 7 bases. V shed 5 bases, J shed 0 bases, and the junction held 4 bases outside the gene matches. The CDR3 length is 14 residues. CDR1 and CDR2 (germline): MDHEN, SYDVKM.

This chain links TRBV5-1 with TRBJ1-1; no firm D call. Germline values: CDR1 SGHRS, CDR2 YFSETQ. The length of the CDR3 is 14 residues. V gave up 0 bases and J gave up 1 base, with 7 bases separating them. The CDR3 protein is CASSLGGSNTEAFF. The CDR3 bases are TGCGCCAGCAGCTTGGGCGGGTCGAACACTGAAGCTTTCTTT.

The V gene is TRBV18, the J gene TRBJ2-3; 7 bases are shared with TRBD2. With V trimmed by 2 bases and J by 4 bases, 6 bases remained unmatched. This CDR3 spans 15 amino acids. Germline CDR1 KGHSH, CDR2 LQKENI. The CDR3 DNA is TGTGCCAGCTCACCAGGACTAGGAGAGGCAGATACGCAGTATTTT. Translation gives CASSPGLGEADTQYF. Complete variable domain (other parts from reference TRBV18 and TRBJ2-3): NAGVMQNPRHLVRRRGQEARLRCSPMKGHSHVYWYRQLPEEGLKFMVYLQKENIIDESGMPKERFSAEFPKEGPSILRIQQVVRGDSAAYFCASSPGLGEADTQYFGPGTRLTVL.

CDR3 loop: CASGLGGQFNQPQHF. In DNA form, the CDR3 reads TGTGCTAGTGGTTTGGGAGGACAGTTCAATCAGCCCCAGCATTTT. The genes are TRBV12-5 and TRBJ1-5, with a weak D call TRBD1 (6 bases). The V and J ends lost 1 base and 3 bases respectively, with 10 bases between them. Germline V gene sequence: CDR1 LGHNT, CDR2 FRNRAP. The CDR3 runs to 15 residues.

CDR3 in amino acids: CASSVDPSETYEQYF. For the CDR3, the DNA is TGTGCCAGCAGCGTAGATCCTAGCGAGACCTACGAGCAGTACTTC. The V gene is TRBV9, the J gene TRBJ2-7; maybe TRBD2 (6 bases). The germline gives CDR1 SGDLS, CDR2 YYNGEE. CDR3 length: 15 residues. V dropped 0 bases and J dropped 2 bases, with 12 bases sitting between them.

The V and J genes are TRBV27 and TRBJ1-2, with 8 bases aligning to TRBD1. V dropped 5 bases and J dropped 3; count of bases not matched to a gene: 17. In germline, CDR1 is MNHEY, CDR2 SMNVEV (reference sequence). The CDR3 contains 18 residues. The CDR3 bases are TGTGCCAGCAGTAAAAGGCCAGCCCGGGACAGGAGCCACTATGGCTACACCTTC. Translation: CASSKRPARDRSHYGYTF.

This chain joins TRBV18 and TRBJ1-1; TRBD1 might be the D (6 bases). V was shortened by 2 bases and J by 8 bases, with 12 bases between the two germline ends. CDR1 and CDR2 from the germline V gene are KGHSH and LQKENI. This CDR3 region has 13 residues. CDR3: CASSPYARGEAFF. In DNA form, the CDR3 reads TGTGCCAGCTCACCATATGCCAGGGGAGAAGCTTTCTTT.

V gene TRBV28 combines with J gene TRBJ1-2; D remains unclear. V lost 3 bases to trimming and J lost 2 bases, with 7 bases between them. The CDR3 runs 13 residues. Germline V CDR1 and CDR2: MDHEN, SYDVKM. The CDR3 protein is CASSLTLNYGYTF. The CDR3, as DNA: TGTGCCAGCAGTTTGACTCTGAACTATGGCTACACCTTC.

The chain is built from TRBV5-4 and TRBJ1-4, with a weak D call TRBD1 (5 bases). CDR1 SGHNT and CDR2 YYREEE come from the germline V gene (reference sequence). V lost 4 bases to trimming and J lost 0 bases, with 13 bases between them. CDR3 length equals 16 residues. Written as DNA, the CDR3 is TGTGCCAGCAGCATCGACAGCAGTGCAACTAATGAAAAACTGTTTTTT. Its protein product is CASSIDSSATNEKLFF.

The CDR3 loop is CAISPDRNYEQYF. CDR3 bases: TGTGCCATCAGTCCGGACAGAAACTACGAGCAGTACTTC. The rearrangement uses TRBV10-3 and TRBJ2-7, with D perhaps TRBD1 (6 bases). V shed 5 bases and J shed 3 bases, with 11 bases lying between them. This CDR3 spans 13 amino acids. CDR1 is ENHRY, CDR2 SYGVKD, per germline.

V gene TRBV9 combines with J gene TRBJ2-1; no reliable D call. This CDR3 is built from 10 residues. V lost 8 bases, J lost 7 bases, and 7 bases lay in between. Germline V gene sequence: CDR1 SGDLS, CDR2 YYNGEE. In DNA, the CDR3 is TGTGCCAGGGCGGCAAATGAGCAGTTCTTC. Its translation: CARAANEQFF.

V gene TRBV6-1 combines with J gene TRBJ2-7; TRBD1 is a possible D gene (5 bases). CDR3 size: 15 residues. Germline assignment: CDR1 MNHNS and CDR2 SASEGT. With 6 bases removed from V and 3 bases from J, the gap between germline ends came to 18 bases. The CDR3: CASRPLGAGVYEQYF. CDR3 DNA sequence: TGTGCCAGCAGACCCCTAGGGGCAGGAGTCTACGAGCAGTACTTC.

The chain joins TRBV30 to TRBJ2-5; the D gene is possibly TRBD1 (6 bases). The CDR3 has 14 residues. The germline V and J ends were trimmed by 5 bases and 4 bases, with 17 bases remaining between them. Germline lookup yields CDR1 GTSNPN and CDR2 SVGIG (reference sequence). Written as DNA, the CDR3 is TGTGCCTGGGGAAACAGGGTAGTAATAGAGACCCAGTACTTC. Protein product: CAWGNRVVIETQYF.

The chain is built from TRBV2 and TRBJ1-2, with D unclear. There are 16 residues in the CDR3. Germline-derived CDR1 and CDR2 are SNHLY and FYNNEI. The V gene lost 1 base and the J gene lost 1 base, with 13 bases spanning the gap. In DNA, the CDR3 is TGTGCCAGCAGTGAAGAGCGGATGGGCCTTAACTATGGCTACACCTTC. Its translation: CASSEERMGLNYGYTF.